The TCR beta chain under discussion was sequenced for a study of blood T cell repertoires in COVID-19. Background on the study: PBMCs, B-cell-depleted T cells, or T cells were the source of the cDNA or gDNA that made up the material.

Using immunoSEQ multiplex PCR, the repertoire was profiled, and TCRdb retains in-frame clones only, with some absent. Altogether around 30,000 clones are present, roughly nine tenths being singletons, with the ten largest covering roughly 7.9%. The source material was peripheral blood. The receptor comes from a man between 70 and 80 years old with active or convalescent COVID-19.

The chain's CDR3 is CAWSPRARSEKLFF. CDR3 in DNA: TGTGCCTGGTCCCCGAGGGCCCGGTCTGAAAAACTGTTTTTT. This chain connects TRBV30 to TRBJ1-4; no firm D call. V was pared by 5 bases and J by 7 bases, with 17 bases between. Looked up from germline, CDR1 is GTSNPN and CDR2 is SVGIG (reference sequence). The CDR3 is 14 residues long.